These T cell receptor beta chains were read from a single sample in a study of shared clonotypes between healthy human individuals. Measured with immunoSEQ multiplex PCR; TCRdb has only the in-frame clones, and not every one. Altogether a few million clones are present, around 95% being singletons, with the ten largest covering around 0.13%. Source material: naive CD4+ T cells sorted from blood. The receptors were sampled from a man in his late teens or twenties in good health. Each CDR3 is given with its conserved first and last residue. D genes are given only for firm matches. Only some rows state a clone size, as once, few, many or a class for expanded clones.

v_gene	d_gene	abundance	j_gene	CDR3nt	CDR3aa
TRBV9	NA	once	TRBJ2-1	TGTGCCAGCAGCGTAGCCCCAGGTAATGAGCAGTTCTTC	CASSVAPGNEQFF
TRBV13	NA	NA	TRBJ2-5	TGTGCCAGCAGCTTGGGGGCCCTCCGGGAGACCCAGTACTTC	CASSLGALRETQYF
TRBV27	NA	NA	TRBJ2-3	TGTGCCAGCAGTTTAAGGGGGATGGGCACAGATACGCAGTATTTT	CASSLRGMGTDTQYF
TRBV5-4	TRBD2	NA	TRBJ2-5	TGTGCCAGCAGCCCAGGACTAGCGAAACACCAAGAGACCCAGTACTTC	CASSPGLAKHQETQYF
TRBV25-1	NA	NA	TRBJ2-1	TGTGCCAGCAGTGCCCCGGGCCCCGAAGGCAATGAGCAGTTCTTC	CASSAPGPEGNEQFF
TRBV9	NA	NA	TRBJ2-5	TGTGCCAGCAGCGCACAGGAGGAGACCCAGTACTTC	CASSAQEETQYF
TRBV5-1	NA	NA	TRBJ2-7	TGCGCCAGCAGCAGTACCGGGACATCGACCTACGAGCAGTACTTC	CASSSTGTSTYEQYF
TRBV10-2	NA	few	TRBJ1-2	TGCGCCAGCAGTGAGTCCGGGGCAGGGGTTTATGGCTACACCTTC	CASSESGAGVYGYTF
TRBV18	NA	few	TRBJ2-3	TGTGCCAGCTCACCAGGGACCAACACAGATACGCAGTATTTT	CASSPGTNTDTQYF
TRBV11-1	NA	NA	TRBJ2-3	TGTGCCAGCAACGGACAAGGAGGATCAAATACGCAGTATTTT	CASNGQGGSNTQYF
TRBV6-1	TRBD1	NA	TRBJ2-7	TGTGCCAGCAGAGACCCGGGACAGGCCTACGAGCAGTACTTC	CASRDPGQAYEQYF
TRBV10-3	TRBD2	once	TRBJ2-7	TGTGCCATCAGTGATTTGGCGGGGGAAATAGAGCAGTACTTC	CAISDLAGEIEQYF
TRBV30	NA	few	TRBJ1-6	TGTGCCTGGAGGAAGGATTCACCCCTCCACTTT	CAWRKDSPLHF
TRBV28	TRBD1	NA	TRBJ1-1	TGTGCCAGCCTCTTGGGGGACAGGGCGAACACTGAAGCTTTCTTT	CASLLGDRANTEAFF
TRBV7-2	NA	once	TRBJ2-1	TGTGCCAGCAGCTTAGCGGAACGCTCCTACAATGAGCAGTTCTTC	CASSLAERSYNEQFF